This TCR beta chain was obtained from a study of OX40 agonist ivuxolimab in advanced cancers. General study findings and limits: Among T cells, CD8+ cells averaged more expanded clones than CD4+ cells. Dose levels from 0.1 to 3.0 mg/kg saw CD4+ and CD8+ blood T cells expand clonally by week 6. Partial responders dosed at 0.1-3.0 mg/kg displayed clonal expansion ranking among the lowest.

V was shortened by 0 bases and J by 3 bases, with 21 bases between the two germline ends. Germline CDR1 reads SGHRS; CDR2 reads YFSETQ. This CDR3 comprises 19 residues. Assay: immunoSEQ multiplex PCR; the TCRdb copy retains only in-frame clones and omits some. The data show some 41,000 clones, with around 90% seen just once and around a fifth held by the top ten. A note on this clone: Its antigen is still unknown.

Anyone with autoimmune disease history or systemic immunosuppression was excluded. V and J are TRBV5-1 and TRBJ2-2; perhaps TRBD2 as D (6 bases). Source: CD4+ or CD8+ T cells sorted from blood, taken in a trial of the OX40 agonist ivuxolimab. The sequence was obtained from an adult with an advanced solid tumor such as melanoma, head and neck, liver or kidney cancer. In DNA, the CDR3 is TGCGCCAGCAGCTTGGGGGTGGAGGGAGCCCTATACTACACCGGGGAGCTGTTTTTT. It is translated as CASSLGVEGALYYTGELFF.